This TCR beta chain was observed in a study of blood T cell repertoires in COVID-19. At the level of the study: Both acute and convalescent COVID-19 samples were obtained from the United States, Italy and Spain. PBMCs, B-cell-depleted T cells, or T cells were the source of the cDNA or gDNA that made up the material.

The germline V gene has CDR1 MNHEY and CDR2 SVGAGI. The CDR3 runs 12 residues. V lost 6 bases and J lost 3, with 8 bases in between. Source study methods: Estimated nucleated cell counts came from reference gene primer amplification. Using immunoSEQ multiplex PCR, the repertoire was profiled, and TCRdb retains in-frame clones only, with some absent. That table furnishes V, J and clone size, whereas the DNA furnished D and trimming. The repertoire holds over 200,000 clones, about 88% seen once, with 1.9% in the top ten. The rearrangement uses TRBV6-5 and TRBJ1-1; no clear D gene. Sequenced input: peripheral blood. This sequence was found in a man aged 35-49 years with active or convalescent COVID-19. In nucleotides, the CDR3 is TGTGCCAGCAGGGCTCGATACACTGAAGCTTTCTTT. It codes for CASRARYTEAFF.